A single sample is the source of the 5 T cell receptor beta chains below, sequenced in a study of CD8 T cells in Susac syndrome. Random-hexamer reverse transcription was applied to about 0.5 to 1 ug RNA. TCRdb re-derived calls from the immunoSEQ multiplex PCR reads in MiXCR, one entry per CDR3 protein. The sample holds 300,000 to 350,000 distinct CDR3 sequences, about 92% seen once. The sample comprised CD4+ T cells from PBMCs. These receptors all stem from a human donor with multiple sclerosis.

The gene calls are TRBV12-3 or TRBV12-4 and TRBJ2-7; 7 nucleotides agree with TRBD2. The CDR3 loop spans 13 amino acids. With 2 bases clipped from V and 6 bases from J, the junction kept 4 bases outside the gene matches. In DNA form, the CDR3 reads TGTGCCAGCAGTTTAAGTGGCGGGGGCGAGCAGTACTTC. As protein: CASSLSGGGEQYF.

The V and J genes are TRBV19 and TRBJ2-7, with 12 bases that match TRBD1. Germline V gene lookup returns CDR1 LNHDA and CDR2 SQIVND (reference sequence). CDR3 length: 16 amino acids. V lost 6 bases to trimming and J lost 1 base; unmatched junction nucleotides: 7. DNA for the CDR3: TGTGCCAGTAGGGGACAGGGGGCTCCCAATTCCTACGAGCAGTACTTC. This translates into CASRGQGAPNSYEQYF.

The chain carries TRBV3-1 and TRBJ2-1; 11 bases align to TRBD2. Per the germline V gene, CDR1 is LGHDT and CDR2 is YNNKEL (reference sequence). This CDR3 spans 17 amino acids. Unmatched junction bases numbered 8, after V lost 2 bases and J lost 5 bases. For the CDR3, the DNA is TGTGCCAGCAGCCAACGCTTTAGCGGGGGGGCAGACAATGAGCAGTTCTTC. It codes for CASSQRFSGGADNEQFF.

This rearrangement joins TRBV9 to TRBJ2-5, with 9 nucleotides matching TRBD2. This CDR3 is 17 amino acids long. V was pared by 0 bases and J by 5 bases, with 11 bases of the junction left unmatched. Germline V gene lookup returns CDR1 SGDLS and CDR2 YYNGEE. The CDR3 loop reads CASSVGRLSGSLETQYF. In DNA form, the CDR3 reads TGTGCCAGCAGCGTAGGTCGGCTTAGCGGGAGCTTGGAGACCCAGTACTTC.

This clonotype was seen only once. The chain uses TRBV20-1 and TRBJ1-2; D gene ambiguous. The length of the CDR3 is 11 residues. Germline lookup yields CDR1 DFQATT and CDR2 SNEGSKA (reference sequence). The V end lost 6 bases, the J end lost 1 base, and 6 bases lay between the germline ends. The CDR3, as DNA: TGCAGTGCCAAGAGTAACTATGGCTACACCTTC. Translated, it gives CSAKSNYGYTF.